A single sample gave rise to the 21 T cell receptor beta chains below, sequenced in a study of T cells in narcolepsy. Assay used: immunoSEQ multiplex PCR; TCRdb lists only in-frame clones, some missing. This table has 25,000 to 35,000 clones, less than 90% appearing once. What was sequenced was memory (CD45RA-) CD4+ T cells from blood. These receptors originate from a human donor in good health.

This rearrangement joins TRBV6-6 to TRBJ2-7; the D call may be TRBD1 or TRBD2 (5 bases each). The germline V gene has CDR1 MNHNY and CDR2 SVGAGI (reference sequence). The CDR3 is 14 amino acids. V gave up 4 bases and J gave up 2 bases, with 12 bases separating them. The CDR3 is CASSSRDGTYEQYF. For the CDR3, the DNA is TGTGCCAGCAGTTCCCGGGACGGAACCTACGAGCAGTACTTC.

The chain joins TRBV19 to TRBJ1-5; D is undetermined. Germline V gene sequence: CDR1 LNHDA, CDR2 SQIVND (reference sequence). The CDR3 totals 13 residues. V was shortened by 5 bases and J by 2 bases, with 7 bases between the two germline ends. The CDR3 region has the DNA TGTGCCAGTAGTCGGCTGGGCAATCAGCCCCAGCATTTT. Residues: CASSRLGNQPQHF.

The V and J genes are TRBV6-4 and TRBJ1-1; no reliable D call. Trimming removed 6 bases at V and 1 base at J, with 9 bases between. From germline, CDR1 is MRHNA and CDR2 SNTAGT. CDR3 length equals 13 residues. The CDR3 here is CASSDTENTEAFF. The CDR3 coding sequence is TGTGCCAGCAGCGATACAGAGAACACTGAAGCTTTCTTT.

The chain has TRBV28 and TRBJ1-5; tentative D call: TRBD1 (6 bases). The germline V gene encodes CDR1 MDHEN and CDR2 SYDVKM. Trimming removed 5 bases from V and 5 bases from J, with 16 bases in between. The CDR3 length is 15 residues. This chain's CDR3 is CASSRQVGPYQPQHF. The DNA for the CDR3 is TGTGCCAGCAGTCGACAGGTGGGACCCTATCAGCCCCAGCATTTT.

This rearrangement joins TRBV6-5 to TRBJ1-1; D unclear. From germline, CDR1 is MNHEY and CDR2 SVGAGI. Deletions cut 0 bases from V and 1 base from J, with 9 bases between. This CDR3 spans 15 amino acids. The CDR3 loop reads CASSYSGGRNTEAFF. The CDR3 DNA reads TGTGCCAGCAGTTACTCGGGAGGTAGGAACACTGAAGCTTTCTTT.

J is TRBJ1-1 and V is TRBV7-2; unclear D gene. This CDR3 is built from 16 residues. CDR1 and CDR2 from the germline V gene are SGHTA and FQGNSA. With 5 bases removed from V and 4 bases from J, the gap between germline ends came to 20 bases. The CDR3 here is CASSPGGGVKGTEAFF. Here the CDR3 DNA reads TGTGCCAGCAGCCCAGGAGGCGGGGTAAAAGGCACTGAAGCTTTCTTT.

The J gene is TRBJ2-2, the V gene TRBV30, with D tentatively TRBD1 (6 bases). Germline CDR1 GTSNPN, CDR2 SVGIG (reference sequence). The CDR3 sequence is 14 residues long. V was shortened by 0 bases and J by 7 bases, with 12 bases between the two germline ends. CDR3 sequence (DNA): TGTGCCTGGAGTGTACTCGAGGGGGTCGGGGAGCTGTTTTTT. Its protein product is CAWSVLEGVGELFF.

The V call is TRBV18, the J call TRBJ1-2; 8 bases fit TRBD1. The V and J ends lost 5 bases and 7 bases, in that order; junction bases with no gene match: 9. Germline values: CDR1 KGHSH, CDR2 LQKENI. This CDR3 comprises 14 residues. The CDR3 spells CASSDRGFSVGYTF. The CDR3 DNA reads as TGTGCCAGCTCAGACAGGGGTTTCTCGGTTGGCTACACCTTC.

The chain employs TRBV7-2 and TRBJ2-1, with D tentatively TRBD1 or TRBD2 (6 bases each). The CDR3 runs 14 residues. CDR1 is SGHTA and CDR2 is FQGNSA in the germline V gene. Deletions cut 5 bases from V and 5 bases from J, with 13 bases between. DNA for the CDR3: TGTGCCAGCAGCCTTCGGGGGCCGGACAATGAGCAGTTCTTC. Amino acid sequence: CASSLRGPDNEQFF.

The chain has TRBV7-2 and TRBJ2-3; 10 nucleotides agree with TRBD2. The V segment lost 1 base and the J segment 6 bases; nucleotides outside the gene matches: 13. Germline values: CDR1 SGHTA, CDR2 FQGNSA. CDR3 length: 18 residues. CDR3 residues: CASSLGDASGGVHDTQYF. CDR3 bases: TGTGCCAGCAGCTTAGGAGACGCTAGCGGGGGCGTACACGATACGCAGTATTTT.

The genes are TRBV18 and TRBJ1-5; no reliable D call. The CDR3 runs to 13 residues. Trimming took 6 bases from V and 3 from J, leaving 9 bases between them. From germline, CDR1 is KGHSH and CDR2 LQKENI. The CDR3 region is CASSATYNQPQHF. Written as DNA, the CDR3 is TGTGCCAGCTCCGCAACCTACAATCAGCCCCAGCATTTT.

V gene TRBV9 combines with J gene TRBJ2-2; D call uncertain. Germline-derived CDR1 and CDR2 are SGDLS and YYNGEE. The V and J ends lost 0 bases and 1 base respectively, with 13 bases between them. The CDR3 is 17 amino acids. CDR3 nucleotides: TGTGCCAGCAGCGTAGGCCCTGCACGATTGAACACCGGGGAGCTGTTTTTT. Protein: CASSVGPARLNTGELFF.

V usage is TRBV14 and J usage is TRBJ2-3, with D maybe TRBD2 (6 bases). The length of the CDR3 is 18 residues. CDR1 is SGHDN and CDR2 is FVKESK in the germline V gene. Trimming removed 1 base at V and 0 bases at J, with 17 bases between. The CDR3 nucleotides are TGTGCCAGCAGCCAAGGGGTTACTAGCCCACCTAGCACAGATACGCAGTATTTT. Its protein product is CASSQGVTSPPSTDTQYF.

This chain connects TRBV6-4 to TRBJ2-7, with TRBD1 matching over 7 bases. The CDR3 extends over 16 amino acids. From germline, CDR1 is MRHNA and CDR2 SNTAGT. The ends lost 2 bases at V and 3 bases at J; junction bases unmatched: 10. Written as DNA, the CDR3 is TGTGCCAGCAGTGACGTAATCCGGGACAGAGTCTACGAGCAGTACTTC. This translates into CASSDVIRDRVYEQYF.

The chain uses TRBV6-5 and TRBJ1-6, with 9 nucleotides matching TRBD1. The CDR3 is 15 amino acids. Unmatched junction bases numbered 2, after V lost 6 bases and J lost 2 bases. The V gene's germline CDR1 is MNHEY and CDR2 SVGAGI. The CDR3 region is CASRGTGPYNSPLHF. CDR3 DNA sequence: TGTGCCAGCAGGGGGACAGGGCCCTATAATTCACCCCTCCACTTT.

The J gene is TRBJ2-7, the V gene TRBV5-6, with D possibly being TRBD1 or TRBD2 (5 bases each). The CDR3 has 12 amino acids. V lost 4 bases and J lost 6, with 11 bases in between. CDR1 is SGHDT, CDR2 YYEEEE, per germline. The CDR3 bases are TGTGCCAGCAGCCGAGGGGACGTCGAGCAGTACGTC. Amino acid sequence: CASSRGDVEQYV.

The V call is TRBV7-2, the J call TRBJ2-1; D gene uncertain. The CDR3 spans 14 residues. V shed 5 bases and J shed 4 bases, with 12 bases lying between them. The germline gives CDR1 SGHTA, CDR2 FQGNSA. DNA for the CDR3: TGTGCCAGCAGCCCAAGGTTAGAGTACAATGAGCAGTTCTTC. It encodes CASSPRLEYNEQFF.

V and J are TRBV2 and TRBJ2-7; 9 nucleotides match TRBD1. V shed 7 bases, J shed 6 bases, and the junction held 7 bases outside the gene matches. This CDR3 region has 13 residues. Germline-derived CDR1 and CDR2 are SNHLY and FYNNEI. CDR3 nucleotides: TGTGCCAGCAACCGGGACAGGGAAGGCGAGCAGTACTTC. It encodes CASNRDREGEQYF.

CDR3 DNA: TGTGCCAGCTCGGGACAGGGAATGGATGAAGCTTTCTTT. Its protein is CASSGQGMDEAFF. This chain joins TRBV7-9 and TRBJ1-1; TRBD1 matches at 9 bases. The CDR3 spans 13 residues. V shed 8 bases and J 7 bases; nucleotides not matched to a gene: 8. Germline CDR1 SEHNR, CDR2 FQNEAQ (reference sequence).

The chain recombines TRBV7-2 with TRBJ1-5, with 11 bases matching TRBD1. CDR1 and CDR2 (germline): SGHTA, FQGNSA. The CDR3 spans 15 residues. The V and J ends lost 5 bases and 3 bases, in that order; junction bases with no gene match: 3. This CDR3 is CASSRDRGINQPQHF. The CDR3 region has the DNA TGTGCCAGCAGCCGGGACAGGGGGATCAATCAGCCCCAGCATTTT. The full variable domain, its missing parts supplied by reference TRBV7-2 and TRBJ1-5, is GAGVSQSPSNKVTEKGKDVELRCDPISGHTALYWYRQSLGQGLEFLIYFQGNSAPDKSGLPSDRFSAERTGGSVSTLTIQRTQQEDSAVYLCASSRDRGINQPQHFGDGTRLSIL.

The chain couples TRBV6-6 to TRBJ2-2; D not resolved. The V end lost 5 bases, the J end lost 0 bases, and 10 bases lay between the germline ends. CDR3 length: 15 residues. CDR1 is MNHNY and CDR2 is SVGAGI in the germline V gene (reference sequence). The CDR3 DNA reads as TGTGCCAGCAGTCAAACTAATACGAACACCGGGGAGCTGTTTTTT. Amino acid sequence: CASSQTNTNTGELFF.